Following are 21 T cell receptor beta chains from one sample sequenced in a study of technical replicates of blood from a few donors (dated by TCRdb to the late 2010s). Library prep was done by the immunoSEQ multiplex PCR assay. TCRdb carries this immuneACCESS record with in-frame sequences only. Its versions omit some clonotypes, under half of them owing to an unresolved V gene in the studies checked, with the rest unexplained. The sample includes tens of thousands of clones, with around 94% observed a single time. Around 0.25% of the sample comes from the top ten. The sequenced sample was T cells isolated from PBMCs. These receptors were obtained from a human donor in good health.

The CDR3 DNA reads TGTGCCAGCAGCAAAGCGACTAGCGGGAGGGAATCTAGCACAGATACGCAGTATTTT. This translates into CASSKATSGRESSTDTQYF. The genes are TRBV21-1 and TRBJ2-3; whether TRBD2, the table's D call, matches the DNA was not checked. TRBV21-1 is tagged as a pseudogene. The CDR3 loop spans 19 amino acids.

This clone was seen just once. The chain employs TRBV2 and TRBJ1-4, with D hard to call. Trimming cost V 7 bases and J 8 bases, with 17 bases left between them. CDR3 length: 14 amino acids. Per germline, CDR1 SNHLY and CDR2 FYNNEI. For the CDR3, the DNA is TGTGCCAGCAAGTGGGAGGGTACGCTGGAAAAACTGTTTTTT. Its protein product is CASKWEGTLEKLFF.

This clone was counted a single time. The V call is TRBV11-2, the J call TRBJ2-1; D is undetermined. CDR1 is SGHAT, CDR2 FQNNGV, per germline. The length of the CDR3 is 14 residues. CDR3 in DNA: TGTGCGACATCTCTTCTGAGAACCTACAATGAGCAGTTCTTC. It yields the protein CATSLLRTYNEQFF.

J is TRBJ2-7 and V is TRBV11-2; TRBD1 is a possible D gene (5 bases). Looked up from germline, CDR1 is SGHAT and CDR2 is FQNNGV. The CDR3 runs 14 residues. V was trimmed by 4 bases and J by 7 bases, leaving 17 bases between them. For the CDR3, the DNA is TGTGCCAGCAGCTCCGGACACCGAAGTGGGGAGCAGTACTTC. The encoded protein is CASSSGHRSGEQYF.

This rearrangement joins TRBV5-5 to TRBJ2-7; 12 nucleotides match TRBD2. The CDR3 sequence is 17 residues long. Trimming removed 2 bases from V and 4 bases from J; junction bases left unmatched: 10. CDR1 SGHKS and CDR2 YYEKEE come from the germline V gene (reference sequence). DNA for the CDR3: TGTGCCAGCAGCTTAGGGACTAGCGGGCAAGTAGTTTACGAGCAGTACTTC. Amino acids: CASSLGTSGQVVYEQYF.

The V and J genes are TRBV5-1 and TRBJ2-7; 9 nucleotides agree with TRBD1. The trim removed 3 bases at V and 3 bases at J, leaving 10 bases unmatched. CDR3 length equals 16 residues. In germline, CDR1 is SGHRS, CDR2 YFSETQ. CDR3 protein: CASSWGNRGRIYEQYF. DNA for the CDR3: TGCGCCAGCAGCTGGGGAAACAGGGGGCGCATCTACGAGCAGTACTTC.

The chain uses TRBV9 and TRBJ2-5, with 12 bases identical to TRBD2. Germline lookup yields CDR1 SGDLS and CDR2 YYNGEE. The junction had 6 bases not matched to a gene; V was cut back by 0 bases and J by 3 bases. The CDR3 runs to 17 residues. CDR3 protein: CASSVGPSGRAKETQYF. The CDR3, as DNA: TGTGCCAGCAGCGTAGGGCCTAGCGGGAGGGCCAAAGAGACCCAGTACTTC.

The J gene is TRBJ2-4, the V gene TRBV25-1; D gene ambiguous. Germline values: CDR1 MGHDK, CDR2 SYGVNS. CDR3 length: 16 amino acids. Trimming cost V 1 base and J 0 bases, with 10 bases left between them. CDR3 region: CASSELSDLAKNIQYF. The CDR3 bases are TGTGCCAGCAGTGAATTGTCAGATCTAGCCAAAAACATTCAGTACTTC.

The V call is TRBV6-5, the J call TRBJ1-2; D gene unclear. Germline V gene sequence: CDR1 MNHEY, CDR2 SVGAGI. V was trimmed by 0 bases and J by 5 bases, leaving 10 bases between them. The CDR3 runs 14 residues. Here the CDR3 DNA reads TGTGCCAGCAGTTACTCGAGCCCTTCTTATGGCTACACCTTC. Residues: CASSYSSPSYGYTF.

The rearrangement links TRBV12-5 to TRBJ1-1, with a weak D call TRBD1 (5 bases). Deletions cut 1 base from V and 6 bases from J, with 18 bases between. The CDR3 is 16 amino acids. The germline CDR1 and CDR2 sequences are LGHNT and FRNRAP. Written as DNA, the CDR3 is TGTGCTAGTGGTTTGGGGTCCGGGGGGGGTTACTCTGAAGCTTTCTTT. Protein product: CASGLGSGGGYSEAFF.

The gene calls are TRBV27 and TRBJ2-7; no reliable D call. CDR3 length equals 10 residues. Germline V gives CDR1 MNHEY, CDR2 SMNVEV (reference sequence). V was cut by 10 bases and J by 3 bases, with 7 bases left in between. The CDR3 reads CATAIYEQYF. In DNA, the CDR3 is TGTGCCACCGCTATCTACGAGCAGTACTTC.

This chain connects TRBV30 to TRBJ2-7; 8 positions agree with TRBD1. The CDR3 has 12 amino acids. Germline V CDR1 and CDR2: GTSNPN, SVGIG (reference sequence). V lost 5 bases and J lost 0; bases outside the gene matches: 0. CDR3: CAWGQGSYEQYF. CDR3 DNA sequence: TGTGCCTGGGGACAGGGCTCCTACGAGCAGTACTTC.

The CDR3 spells CASSPGTDGQPQHF. CDR3 bases: TGTGCCAGTAGCCCCGGGACAGACGGTCAGCCCCAGCATTTT. The V and J genes are TRBV19 and TRBJ1-5; 7 nucleotides align to TRBD1. Germline trimming cut 6 bases from V and 6 bases from J; bases unmatched to any gene: 8. Germline V CDR1 and CDR2: LNHDA, SQIVND (reference sequence). The CDR3 spans 14 residues.

The chain links TRBV5-1 to TRBJ2-6; 7 nucleotides align to TRBD1. Germline V gene sequence: CDR1 SGHRS, CDR2 YFSETQ. With 2 bases clipped from V and 0 bases from J, the junction kept 2 bases outside the gene matches. This CDR3 comprises 16 residues. CDR3 in amino acids: CASSLQGSSGANVLTF. The DNA of the CDR3 is TGCGCCAGCAGCTTACAGGGGAGCTCTGGGGCCAACGTCCTGACTTTC.

This chain joins TRBV18 and TRBJ2-7; D may be TRBD1 (6 bases). Looked up from germline, CDR1 is KGHSH and CDR2 is LQKENI. V dropped 3 bases and J dropped 3 bases, with 18 bases sitting between them. CDR3 size: 16 residues. In DNA form, the CDR3 reads TGTGCCAGCTCACCCCAGAACTCAGGACAGAGCTACGAGCAGTACTTC. Protein product: CASSPQNSGQSYEQYF.

The rearrangement uses TRBV2 and TRBJ1-5; no firm D call. Germline lookup yields CDR1 SNHLY and CDR2 FYNNEI. Trimming pared 8 bases from V and 0 bases from J, leaving 11 bases between. The CDR3 is 14 amino acids. The CDR3 DNA follows: TGTGCCAGCGGAATTTCTAGTAGCAATCAGCCCCAGCATTTT. Translation gives CASGISSSNQPQHF.

The chain recombines TRBV11-3 with TRBJ2-2, with 15 bases identical to TRBD2. V lost 1 base and J lost 0; bases outside the gene matches: 6. Per germline, CDR1 SGHNT and CDR2 YENEEA. This CDR3 has 20 residues. CDR3 protein: CASSLGAGLAGGSNTGELFF. CDR3 DNA sequence: TGTGCCAGCAGCTTAGGTGCCGGACTAGCGGGAGGGTCGAACACCGGGGAGCTGTTTTTT.

The chain is built from TRBV5-1 and TRBJ2-1, with TRBD2 matching 8 bases. CDR3 length: 15 residues. In germline, CDR1 is SGHRS, CDR2 YFSETQ. V lost 2 bases to trimming and J lost 3 bases; unmatched junction nucleotides: 4. The CDR3 bases are TGCGCCAGCAGCTTTAGCGGGGAAGGCTACAATGAGCAGTTCTTC. It is translated as CASSFSGEGYNEQFF.

Only a few counts were recorded for this clone. CDR3 residues: CAIKRQNTEAFF. DNA for the CDR3: TGTGCCATCAAACGACAGAACACTGAAGCTTTCTTT. The chain has TRBV10-3 and TRBJ1-1, with no clear D. This CDR3 comprises 12 residues. Germline V gene data show CDR1 as ENHRY and CDR2 as SYGVKD. The ends were cut back, 7 bases at V and 1 base at J, with 7 bases in the middle.

The V call is TRBV6-1, the J call TRBJ2-1, with 7 bases fitting TRBD1. Trimming took 0 bases from V and 5 from J; bases not matched to a gene: 4. Per germline, CDR1 MNHNS and CDR2 SASEGT. The CDR3 is 15 residues long. CDR3 nucleotide sequence: TGTGCCAGCAGTGAAGCTGGCAGGGGGAACAATGAGCAGTTCTTC. The encoded protein is CASSEAGRGNNEQFF.

The chain recombines TRBV6-5 with TRBJ2-1, with D perhaps matching TRBD2 (6 bases). CDR1 is MNHEY and CDR2 is SVGAGI in the germline V gene. The CDR3 runs to 15 residues. V lost 6 bases to trimming and J lost 8 bases, with 20 bases between them. The CDR3 coding sequence is TGTGCCAGCAGCCCTCAGTATTGGATAGCGGATGAGCAGTTCTTC. Its protein product is CASSPQYWIADEQFF.